What follows are 31 T cell receptor beta chains derived from one specimen sequenced in a study of neurological immune-mediated disorders (dated by TCRdb to the late 2010s). The library was generated by 5' RACE. The sample was run on an Illumina HiSeq 2500. TCRdb reprocessing: public reads trimmed at Q25 with fastp, clones called with MiXCR, in-frame beta chains kept. For every CDR3 protein sequence, its rows merge into one entry that carries the most common genes and DNA. The table for this sample lists about 55,000 distinct CDR3 sequences; roughly 4.3% of them were counted only once. The top ten constitute 2.5% to 3% of the sample. Material: PBMCs. These receptors originate from a man aged 45-60 years with multiple sclerosis.

J is TRBJ1-1 and V is TRBV28, with 9 positions matching TRBD1. Germline trimming cut 8 bases from V and 5 bases from J; bases unmatched to any gene: 12. Per the germline V gene, CDR1 is MDHEN and CDR2 is SYDVKM. The CDR3 is 15 residues long. For the CDR3, the DNA is TGTGCCAGCGGTTACGGGACAGGGCAGGTTACTGAAGCTTTCTTT. Its protein product is CASGYGTGQVTEAFF.

This clonotype was picked up many times. This chain connects TRBV20-1 to TRBJ2-7; no clear D. Deletions cut 3 bases from V and 3 bases from J, with 15 bases between. Germline V lookup: CDR1 DFQATT, CDR2 SNEGSKA (reference sequence). CDR3 length equals 14 residues. CDR3 amino acids: CSARSDSTIYEQYF. The CDR3, as DNA: TGCAGTGCTAGGAGTGACTCAACCATCTACGAGCAGTACTTC.

Many counts were recorded for this clonotype. The chain joins TRBV12-3 or TRBV12-4 to TRBJ2-5; D ambiguous. Trimming pared 3 bases from V and 2 bases from J, leaving 10 bases between. The CDR3 length is 14 residues. CDR3 in amino acids: CASSFWGKQETQYF. As DNA, the CDR3 is TGTGCCAGCAGTTTTTGGGGAAAACAAGAGACCCAGTACTTC.

In its sample, this clonotype is medium-sized. The chain joins TRBV10-3 to TRBJ2-7; D is perhaps TRBD2 (5 bases). The ends were cut back, 3 bases at V and 2 bases at J, with 14 bases in the middle. The germline V gene has CDR1 ENHRY and CDR2 SYGVKD. CDR3 length: 15 amino acids. The CDR3 DNA sequence: TGTGCCATCAGTGACCCCAGAGAGGGCGCCTACGAGCAGTACTTC. As protein: CAISDPREGAYEQYF.

This clonotype was detected many times. V gene TRBV20-1 combines with J gene TRBJ2-5; no clear D. Trimming left V 3 bases short and J 2 bases short, with 7 bases between. Germline CDR1 reads DFQATT; CDR2 reads SNEGSKA (reference sequence). The CDR3 runs 12 residues. This chain's CDR3 is CSARKMQETQYF. The CDR3 coding sequence is TGCAGTGCTAGGAAGATGCAAGAGACCCAGTACTTC.

This clonotype was recorded many times. This chain connects TRBV9 to TRBJ2-3; weak D call: TRBD2 (5 bases). V was clipped by 3 bases and J by 2 bases, with 10 bases between them. CDR1 and CDR2 from the germline V gene are SGDLS and YYNGEE. The CDR3 loop spans 14 amino acids. In nucleotides, the CDR3 is TGTGCCAGCAGCGAGAGAGCGGTCACAGATACGCAGTATTTT. It yields the protein CASSERAVTDTQYF. The full variable domain, rest sourced from reference TRBV9 and TRBJ2-3, is DSGVTQTPKHLITATGQRVTLRCSPRSGDLSVYWYQQSLDQGLQFLIQYYNGEERAKGNILERFSAQQFPDLHSELNLSSLELGDSALYFCASSERAVTDTQYFGPGTRLTVL.

The gene calls are TRBV5-1 and TRBJ2-7; 8 positions agree with TRBD1. Trimming at V came to 0 bases and at J to 5 bases, leaving 4 bases not matched to a gene. Germline CDR1 SGHRS, CDR2 YFSETQ. The CDR3 is 14 residues long. The CDR3 DNA sequence: TGCGCCAGCAGCTTGGAACAGGGGGGAGACGAGCAGTACTTC. This sequence encodes CASSLEQGGDEQYF.

This clonotype was observed many times. The chain has TRBV27 and TRBJ1-5; D is possibly TRBD1 (5 bases). Per the germline V gene, CDR1 is MNHEY and CDR2 is SMNVEV (reference sequence). This CDR3 is 16 amino acids long. The ends were cut back, 2 bases at V and 3 bases at J, with 14 bases in the middle. CDR3 coding DNA: TGTGCCAGCAGTTTAAAAGGGGCCGCTCCCAATCAGCCCCAGCATTTT. Protein: CASSLKGAAPNQPQHF.

This clonotype has at least ten counts. The chain employs TRBV20-1 and TRBJ2-1; 12 bases line up with TRBD2. After removal of 1 base from V and 5 bases from J, the junction contained 6 bases not matched to a gene. The CDR3 contains 16 residues. The germline V gene encodes CDR1 DFQATT and CDR2 SNEGSKA (reference sequence). CDR3 in amino acids: CSARVRTSGTHNEQFF. The DNA of the CDR3 is TGCAGTGCTAGAGTCCGGACTAGCGGGACACACAATGAGCAGTTCTTC.

At least ten counts were recorded for this clonotype. The chain employs TRBV29-1 and TRBJ2-5, with 7 bases that match TRBD1. Germline V lookup: CDR1 SQVTM, CDR2 ANQGSEA. V dropped 1 base and J dropped 0; count of bases not matched to a gene: 2. CDR3 length: 14 residues. CDR3 residues: CSVEGRGNQETQYF. The CDR3 coding sequence is TGCAGCGTTGAAGGCAGGGGGAACCAAGAGACCCAGTACTTC.

This clonotype has ten or more counts. The chain is built from TRBV5-1 and TRBJ2-3; 14 bases map to TRBD2. Losses at the gene ends were 4 bases for V and 2 bases for J; bases not matched to a gene: 9. Germline V CDR1 and CDR2: SGHRS, YFSETQ. CDR3 size: 18 residues. Written as DNA, the CDR3 is TGCGCCAGCAGCCGTACTGGACTAGCGGGAGGTAACACAGATACGCAGTATTTT. Its translation: CASSRTGLAGGNTDTQYF.

The J gene is TRBJ2-1, the V gene TRBV5-1; no clear D. The V end lost 0 bases, the J end lost 7 bases, and 8 bases lay between the germline ends. CDR3 length: 13 amino acids. Germline CDR1 reads SGHRS; CDR2 reads YFSETQ. The CDR3, as DNA: TGCGCCAGCAGCTTGGGGGCTACTAATGAGCAGTTCTTC. Translation: CASSLGATNEQFF.

This clonotype has at least ten counts. This rearrangement joins TRBV20-1 to TRBJ2-7; D is perhaps TRBD1 (6 bases). In germline, CDR1 is DFQATT, CDR2 SNEGSKA (reference sequence). Trimming took off 4 bases at V and 3 bases at J, with 16 bases between the two ends. The CDR3 runs to 14 residues. The CDR3 spells CSATGTQTNYEQYF. DNA for the CDR3: TGCAGTGCTACCGGGACACAAACCAACTACGAGCAGTACTTC.

The chain uses TRBV9 and TRBJ1-2; the D gene is possibly TRBD1 (6 bases). Per the germline V gene, CDR1 is SGDLS and CDR2 is YYNGEE. V lost 0 bases and J lost 8, with 17 bases in between. CDR3 length: 15 residues. The CDR3 DNA sequence: TGTGCCAGCAGCGTAGCCCAAACCGGGACAACCGGCTACACCTTC. Its protein is CASSVAQTGTTGYTF.

This clonotype came up many times. This sequence joins TRBV20-1 and TRBJ2-1; perhaps TRBD1 as D (6 bases). This CDR3 contains 15 residues. The V gene's germline CDR1 is DFQATT and CDR2 SNEGSKA (reference sequence). Trimming stripped 0 bases from V and 5 bases from J, with 14 bases between. For the CDR3, the DNA is TGCAGTGCTAGAGATCAGTTGGACAGAGACAATGAGCAGTTCTTC. It specifies CSARDQLDRDNEQFF.

The chain couples TRBV20-1 to TRBJ2-5; tentatively, D is TRBD1 (7 bases). The V and J ends lost 6 bases and 2 bases respectively, with 19 bases between them. CDR1 and CDR2 (germline): DFQATT, SNEGSKA (reference sequence). The CDR3 covers 15 residues. The CDR3 sequence: CSATTGWDLQETQYF. CDR3 bases: TGCAGTGCCACGACAGGGTGGGACTTACAAGAGACCCAGTACTTC.

This clonotype has at least ten counts. The chain uses TRBV10-3 and TRBJ1-5, with D tentatively TRBD1 (6 bases). The germline gives CDR1 ENHRY, CDR2 SYGVKD. The V end was cut by 0 bases, the J end by 8 bases, with 20 bases between. CDR3 length: 17 amino acids. In DNA form, the CDR3 reads TGTGCCATCAGTGAGTCGCCTTTTAGGCTTCCAGGGGAGCCCCAGCATTTT. This encodes CAISESPFRLPGEPQHF.

There are a few counts of this clonotype. The chain links TRBV5-6 to TRBJ2-2; 8 nucleotides match TRBD2. The V segment lost 6 bases and the J segment 5 bases; nucleotides outside the gene matches: 12. This CDR3 is 16 amino acids long. CDR1 and CDR2 from the germline V gene are SGHDT and YYEEEE. CDR3 in DNA: TGTGCCAGCAACAGCGGGGGCGCGCCCGGGACCGGGGAGCTGTTTTTT. This encodes CASNSGGAPGTGELFF. The whole variable domain, filled in from reference TRBV5-6 and TRBJ2-2, reads DAGVTQSPTHLIKTRGQQVTLRCSPKSGHDTVSWYQQALGQGPQFIFQYYEEEERQRGNFPDRFSGHQFPNYSSELNVNALLLGDSALYLCASNSGGAPGTGELFFGEGSRLTVL.

With respect to this clonotype: A much larger clone sits a single nucleotide away, making a read error possible. The chain uses TRBV6-6 and TRBJ2-7; possibly TRBD2 for D (5 bases). Germline V gives CDR1 MNHNY, CDR2 SVGAGI (reference sequence). V shed 0 bases and J shed 4 bases, with 7 bases lying between them. This CDR3 has 13 amino acids. The CDR3, as DNA: TGTGCCAGCAGTTACTCTACGGGATACGAGCAGTACTTC. It translates to CASSYSTGYEQYF.

This clonotype was counted many times. V gene TRBV7-2 combines with J gene TRBJ2-7; no definite D call. The V gene lost 0 bases and the J gene lost 3 bases, with 6 bases spanning the gap. Germline V gene sequence: CDR1 SGHTA, CDR2 FQGNSA. The CDR3 has 13 residues. The CDR3 reads CASSLADHYEQYF. The CDR3 bases are TGTGCCAGCAGCTTAGCTGACCACTACGAGCAGTACTTC.

Many counts were recorded for this clonotype. The chain links TRBV6-2 or TRBV6-3 to TRBJ2-5; the D gene could be TRBD1 or TRBD2 (5 bases each). The CDR3 totals 15 residues. Trimming removed 4 bases from V and 1 base from J, with 13 bases in between. CDR1 is MNHEY, CDR2 SVGEGT, per germline. The CDR3 DNA follows: TGTGCCAGCAGTTCACACCGGGACGGCCAAGAGACCCAGTACTTC. Translating gives CASSSHRDGQETQYF.

Ten or more counts support this clonotype. The rearrangement joins TRBV12-3 or TRBV12-4 to TRBJ2-5, with D possibly being TRBD1 (6 bases). V lost 5 bases and J 2 bases, leaving 18 bases between the germline ends. The CDR3 sequence is 16 residues long. The CDR3 is CASSKPGTREQETQYF. In DNA form, the CDR3 reads TGTGCCAGCAGTAAACCCGGGACAAGGGAACAAGAGACCCAGTACTTC.

There are many counts of this clonotype. Written as DNA, the CDR3 is TGTGCCAGCAGCCGAGACAGGGACAATGAGCAGTTCTTC. Translation gives CASSRDRDNEQFF. This chain uses TRBV11-2 with TRBJ2-1; TRBD1 matches at 7 bases. The CDR3 runs 13 residues. Germline CDR1 and CDR2: SGHAT and FQNNGV. The V and J ends lost 5 bases and 5 bases, in that order; junction bases with no gene match: 3.

There are many counts of this clonotype. The genes are TRBV5-1 and TRBJ2-7, with D hard to call. The CDR3 length is 13 residues. Trimming cost V 5 bases and J 0 bases, with 9 bases left between them. Germline lookup yields CDR1 SGHRS and CDR2 YFSETQ. The CDR3 region is CASSPGSSYEQYF. The CDR3 DNA sequence: TGCGCCAGCAGTCCCGGATCCTCCTACGAGCAGTACTTC.

This clonotype was observed many times. The V and J genes are TRBV7-6 and TRBJ2-2; weak D call: TRBD1 (6 bases). This CDR3 region has 16 residues. The V and J ends lost 5 bases and 0 bases respectively, with 13 bases between them. Germline-derived CDR1 and CDR2 are SGHVS and FNYEAQ. The CDR3 sequence: CASSASTGPNTGELFF. The CDR3 region has the DNA TGTGCCAGCAGCGCATCGACAGGCCCGAACACCGGGGAGCTGTTTTTT.

This clonotype was found a few times. This chain connects TRBV12-3 or TRBV12-4 to TRBJ1-1, with 7 bases matching TRBD1. The CDR3 extends over 14 amino acids. V was pared by 7 bases and J by 1 base, with 6 bases of the junction left unmatched. CDR3 loop: CASTLQGRNTEAFF. Here the CDR3 DNA reads TGTGCCAGCACCCTACAGGGGAGGAACACTGAAGCTTTCTTT.

This clonotype occurred many times. The J gene is TRBJ2-7, the V gene TRBV20-1; 10 bases line up with TRBD1. The V and J ends lost 4 bases and 1 base, in that order; junction bases with no gene match: 1. Germline V gene sequence: CDR1 DFQATT, CDR2 SNEGSKA (reference sequence). This CDR3 comprises 13 residues. CDR3 sequence reads: CSAMGQGSYEQYF. The CDR3 bases are TGCAGTGCTATGGGACAGGGGTCCTACGAGCAGTACTTC.

This clonotype is labeled medium-sized (0.01 to 0.1%). The chain links TRBV7-2 to TRBJ2-1; a weak D match, TRBD2 (7 bases). Trimming pared 6 bases from V and 2 bases from J, leaving 17 bases between. The CDR3 covers 16 residues. CDR1 and CDR2 from the germline V gene are SGHTA and FQGNSA. CDR3 nucleotide sequence: TGTGCCAGCAGACGCCTCGGGGGGCCCACCTACAATGAGCAGTTCTTC. Translation: CASRRLGGPTYNEQFF.

This clonotype has just a few counts. CDR3 sequence (DNA): TGTGCCAGCAGTCCCGCGCTAGGGGATACGCAGTATTTT. Encoded protein: CASSPALGDTQYF. The rearrangement uses TRBV12-3 or TRBV12-4 and TRBJ2-3; D is ambiguous. This CDR3 is built from 13 residues. Trimming left V 5 bases short and J 6 bases short, with 12 bases between.

The sample holds many counts of this clonotype. The chain has TRBV28 and TRBJ2-3; TRBD2 aligns across 13 bases. V dropped 9 bases and J dropped 0; count of bases not matched to a gene: 18. The CDR3 sequence is 20 residues long. Germline V gives CDR1 MDHEN, CDR2 SYDVKM. CDR3 nucleotides: TGTGCCAGTGGGAACAACCCTGACACGGGACTAGCGGGGAGCACAGATACGCAGTATTTT. Protein sequence: CASGNNPDTGLAGSTDTQYF.

The chain has TRBV6-2 or TRBV6-3 and TRBJ2-7, with D perhaps matching TRBD2 (5 bases). V lost 7 bases to trimming and J lost 0 bases, with 16 bases between them. Germline V gene sequence: CDR1 MNHEY, CDR2 SVGEGT. The CDR3 extends over 15 amino acids. DNA for the CDR3: TGTGCCAGCACCGAATGGGGAGCGGACTCCTACGAGCAGTACTTC. Its translation is CASTEWGADSYEQYF.